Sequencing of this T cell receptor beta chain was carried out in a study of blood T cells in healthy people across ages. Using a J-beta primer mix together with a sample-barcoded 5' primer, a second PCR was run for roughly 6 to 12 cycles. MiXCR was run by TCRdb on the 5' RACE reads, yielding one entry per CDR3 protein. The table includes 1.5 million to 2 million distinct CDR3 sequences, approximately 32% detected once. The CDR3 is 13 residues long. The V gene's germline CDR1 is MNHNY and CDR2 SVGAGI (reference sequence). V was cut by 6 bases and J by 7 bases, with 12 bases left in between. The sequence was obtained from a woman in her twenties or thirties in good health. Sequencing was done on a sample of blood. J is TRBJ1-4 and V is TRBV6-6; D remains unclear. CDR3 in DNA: TGTGCCAGCAGCCGGTCCCCCGGTGAAAAACTGTTTTTT. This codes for CASSRSPGEKLFF.